The next 20 T cell receptor beta chains were all read from a single sample in a study of graft-versus-host responses after intestinal transplantation. Sequencing was performed with immunoSEQ multiplex PCR; in TCRdb, only in-frame clones are kept and a portion is missing. The sample has 99,000 or so clones, roughly 83% seen once; the top ten hold 1.4%. The specimen was PBMCs, collected 255 days after intestinal transplant. These receptors all stem from a human patient who received an intestinal transplant, so some T cells may come from the graft donor.

This sequence joins TRBV19 and TRBJ1-1; 9 nucleotides align to TRBD1. J was trimmed by 4 bases and V by 10 bases; bases with no gene match: 7. The CDR3 consists of 13 residues. Germline CDR1 reads LNHDA; CDR2 reads SQIVND (reference sequence). The CDR3 reads CATIQGAGTEAFF. The CDR3 DNA reads as TGTGCCACCATACAGGGGGCTGGCACTGAAGCTTTCTTT.

The CDR3 nucleotides read TGTGCCAGCAGCCAGGCTAGTGGTTACAATGAGCAGTTCTTC. Encoded protein: CASSQASGYNEQFF. The gene calls are TRBV9 and TRBJ2-1; D uncertain. The CDR3 loop spans 14 amino acids. Germline CDR1 SGDLS, CDR2 YYNGEE. V was clipped by 4 bases and J by 4 bases, with 12 bases between them.

The CDR3 sequence is CAIGTPNTGELFF. CDR3 nucleotides: TGTGCCATAGGGACACCGAACACCGGGGAGCTGTTTTTT. The chain couples TRBV28 to TRBJ2-2; D might be TRBD1 (6 bases). CDR3 length equals 13 residues. V lost 10 bases, J lost 0 bases, and 9 bases lay in between. The germline V gene encodes CDR1 MDHEN and CDR2 SYDVKM.

The gene calls are TRBV30 and TRBJ2-7; D is ambiguous. V lost 0 bases, J lost 7 bases, and 13 bases lay in between. The germline gives CDR1 GTSNPN, CDR2 SVGIG (reference sequence). The CDR3 spans 13 residues. Written as DNA, the CDR3 is TGTGCCTGGAGTGTCCGGTCTCCCGGAGAGCAGTACTTC. It codes for CAWSVRSPGEQYF.

J is TRBJ1-4 and V is TRBV6-5; D is possibly TRBD1 (6 bases). The CDR3 loop spans 14 amino acids. Per germline, CDR1 MNHEY and CDR2 SVGAGI. Trimming shortened V by 8 bases and J by 8 bases, and 18 bases separated the two germline ends. The CDR3 DNA follows: TGTGCCAGCCGGCCCGGGACATGGGGGGAAAAACTGTTTTTT. Translating it yields CASRPGTWGEKLFF.

Only a few counts were recorded for this clone. V usage is TRBV7-8 and J usage is TRBJ2-7; 16 bases match TRBD2. CDR1 is SGHVS and CDR2 is FQNEAQ in the germline V gene. With V trimmed by 6 bases and J by 4 bases, 12 bases remained unmatched. The CDR3 spans 18 residues. The CDR3 DNA follows: TGTGCCAGCAGAAGCGGGACTAGCGGGGGGGCCGGAAGGTACGAGCAGTACTTC. Translated: CASRSGTSGGAGRYEQYF.

The chain joins TRBV9 to TRBJ2-5; 8 nucleotides line up with TRBD2. Looked up from germline, CDR1 is SGDLS and CDR2 is YYNGEE. The CDR3 length is 15 residues. The V segment lost 0 bases and the J segment 4 bases; nucleotides outside the gene matches: 5. CDR3: CASSVEASGLETQYF. CDR3 bases: TGTGCCAGCAGCGTAGAGGCTAGCGGGTTAGAGACCCAGTACTTC. Looking up the rest from reference TRBV9 and TRBJ2-5 gives the full variable domain: DSGVTQTPKHLITATGQRVTLRCSPRSGDLSVYWYQQSLDQGLQFLIQYYNGEERAKGNILERFSAQQFPDLHSELNLSSLELGDSALYFCASSVEASGLETQYFGPGTRLLVL.

This chain links TRBV9 with TRBJ2-1, with 14 nucleotides matching TRBD2. The CDR3 has 18 amino acids. Unmatched junction bases numbered 6, after V lost 4 bases and J lost 0 bases. Germline CDR1 reads SGDLS; CDR2 reads YYNGEE. The CDR3 protein is CASSSGLAGAISYNEQFF. CDR3 DNA: TGTGCCAGCAGCTCGGGACTAGCGGGGGCTATCTCCTACAATGAGCAGTTCTTC.

The genes are TRBV27 and TRBJ2-2; 7 nucleotides agree with TRBD2. Germline V gives CDR1 MNHEY, CDR2 SMNVEV (reference sequence). The CDR3 sequence is 15 residues long. Trimming took 6 bases from V and 1 from J; bases not matched to a gene: 5. CDR3 DNA sequence: TGTGCCAGCAGAGGGAGGGGAAGGAACACCGGGGAGCTGTTTTTT. Translating gives CASRGRGRNTGELFF.

V usage is TRBV5-6 and J usage is TRBJ1-6; 10 positions match TRBD1. Germline values: CDR1 SGHDT, CDR2 YYEEEE. The CDR3 is 15 residues long. The ends lost 5 bases at V and 7 bases at J; junction bases unmatched: 6. The CDR3 sequence is CASSPGTGDNSPLHF. The CDR3 DNA is TGTGCCAGCAGTCCCGGGACAGGGGACAATTCACCCCTCCACTTT.

The genes are TRBV6-4 and TRBJ2-7; D is possibly TRBD1 or TRBD2 (5 bases each). The CDR3 extends over 13 amino acids. Trimming left V 2 bases short and J 6 bases short, with 11 bases between. Germline CDR1 MRHNA, CDR2 SNTAGT. The CDR3 region is CASSDGGAGEQYF. DNA of the CDR3: TGTGCCAGCAGTGACGGGGGAGCCGGCGAGCAGTACTTC.

This chain links TRBV27 with TRBJ2-4, with 11 bases that match TRBD2. There are 16 residues in the CDR3. J lost 15 bases, V lost 3 bases, and 16 bases had no gene match. CDR1 and CDR2 (germline): MNHEY, SMNVEV (reference sequence). The CDR3, as DNA: TGTGCCAGCAGTTTCAAGCCACCGGGACTAGCGGCCCTCTTGTACTTC. Encoded protein: CASSFKPPGLAALLYF.

This clone was seen a few times. The chain carries TRBV27 and TRBJ2-2, with a weak D call TRBD2 (5 bases). CDR1 and CDR2 from the germline V gene are MNHEY and SMNVEV (reference sequence). The CDR3 sequence is 16 residues long. Trimming left V 2 bases short and J 4 bases short, with 14 bases between. CDR3 in DNA: TGTGCCAGCAGTTTAGTGGGGAGTCGAAGCACCGGGGAGCTGTTTTTT. Amino acids: CASSLVGSRSTGELFF.

The rearrangement links TRBV18 to TRBJ2-1; no clear D gene. V was cut by 6 bases and J by 5 bases, with 23 bases left in between. The CDR3 length is 17 residues. CDR1 and CDR2 from the germline V gene are KGHSH and LQKENI. Here the CDR3 reads CASSLRISIDQDNEQFF. The CDR3 bases are TGTGCCAGCTCCCTCAGGATATCGATCGACCAGGACAATGAGCAGTTCTTC.

This clone occurred a few times. The genes are TRBV27 and TRBJ2-1; D uncertain. Germline values: CDR1 MNHEY, CDR2 SMNVEV (reference sequence). The CDR3 extends over 16 amino acids. The V end was cut by 0 bases, the J end by 0 bases, with 9 bases between. CDR3 residues: CASSLSRVGSYNEQFF. The CDR3 DNA is TGTGCCAGCAGTTTATCCCGAGTTGGCTCCTACAATGAGCAGTTCTTC.

The rearrangement links TRBV5-1 to TRBJ2-1; 7 nucleotides align to TRBD1. Germline CDR1 is SGHRS and CDR2 is YFSETQ. The CDR3 extends over 14 amino acids. Germline trimming cut 4 bases from V and 4 bases from J; bases unmatched to any gene: 5. This chain's CDR3 is CASSPQGQYNEQFF. The CDR3 DNA sequence: TGCGCCAGCAGCCCGCAGGGACAGTACAATGAGCAGTTCTTC.

The genes are TRBV9 and TRBJ1-2, with a possible D match to TRBD1 (6 bases). There are 13 residues in the CDR3. V shed 5 bases and J shed 5 bases, with 13 bases lying between them. The V gene's germline CDR1 is SGDLS and CDR2 YYNGEE. The CDR3 nucleotides are TGTGCCAGCAGGGGGACACAAAATTATGGCTACACCTTC. Translation: CASRGTQNYGYTF. The full variable domain, its missing parts supplied by reference TRBV9 and TRBJ1-2, is DSGVTQTPKHLITATGQRVTLRCSPRSGDLSVYWYQQSLDQGLQFLIQYYNGEERAKGNILERFSAQQFPDLHSELNLSSLELGDSALYFCASRGTQNYGYTFGSGTRLTVV.

The V and J genes are TRBV6-6 and TRBJ2-5; D not resolved. V lost 0 bases and J 5 bases, leaving 10 bases between the germline ends. CDR1 MNHNY and CDR2 SVGAGI come from the germline V gene (reference sequence). This CDR3 is built from 14 residues. The CDR3 coding sequence is TGTGCCAGCAGTTACTCAGTTGGGGTTGAGACCCAGTACTTC. It yields the protein CASSYSVGVETQYF.

The J gene is TRBJ2-3, the V gene TRBV27; D is ambiguous. The CDR3 runs to 13 residues. V gave up 11 bases and J gave up 0 bases, with 12 bases separating them. Germline CDR1 reads MNHEY; CDR2 reads SMNVEV (reference sequence). The CDR3 DNA reads TGTGCCGTCCGGTTACCTAGCACAGATACGCAGTATTTT. It is translated as CAVRLPSTDTQYF.

The chain combines TRBV19 with TRBJ2-7, with 9 bases aligning to TRBD1. Germline V gene sequence: CDR1 LNHDA, CDR2 SQIVND (reference sequence). V lost 0 bases and J lost 4; bases outside the gene matches: 7. CDR3 size: 16 residues. The CDR3 protein is CASSIDLGTGKYEQYF. The CDR3 DNA reads as TGTGCCAGTAGTATAGATCTGGGGACAGGGAAGTACGAGCAGTACTTC.